This T cell receptor (beta chain) was sequenced for a study of CD8+ T cells in alopecia areata. Study context: Treated patients were scored for severity by percent of scalp affected. Regarding the study as a whole: Tofacitinib significantly lowered scalp clonality and expanded CD8+ clones among the top 100.

TCR sequencing used cDNA made by reverse transcription of extracted RNA. Assay: immunoSEQ multiplex PCR; the TCRdb copy retains only in-frame clones and omits some. The table has about 120,000 clones, roughly 57% seen once; the top ten hold around 5.7%. To note about this clone: As yet, its antigen is unknown.

The treatment here: oral pan-JAK inhibitor, 5-10 mg twice daily. A FACSAria was used to sort CD4+ and CD8+ T cells. These cells came from PBMCs. The V end lost 7 bases, the J end lost 6 bases, and 17 bases lay between the germline ends. The CDR3 has 14 amino acids. The germline gives CDR1 SEHNR, CDR2 FQNEAQ (reference sequence). This specimen consisted of CD4+ T cells sorted from blood, obtained at week 4, from a patient treated with tofacitinib. The chain links TRBV7-9 to TRBJ2-3; D is unclear. This TCR was recovered from a human donor with alopecia areata. CDR3 protein: CASTMDGRPDTQYF. In nucleotides, the CDR3 is TGTGCCAGCACCATGGACGGCCGGCCCGATACGCAGTATTTT.